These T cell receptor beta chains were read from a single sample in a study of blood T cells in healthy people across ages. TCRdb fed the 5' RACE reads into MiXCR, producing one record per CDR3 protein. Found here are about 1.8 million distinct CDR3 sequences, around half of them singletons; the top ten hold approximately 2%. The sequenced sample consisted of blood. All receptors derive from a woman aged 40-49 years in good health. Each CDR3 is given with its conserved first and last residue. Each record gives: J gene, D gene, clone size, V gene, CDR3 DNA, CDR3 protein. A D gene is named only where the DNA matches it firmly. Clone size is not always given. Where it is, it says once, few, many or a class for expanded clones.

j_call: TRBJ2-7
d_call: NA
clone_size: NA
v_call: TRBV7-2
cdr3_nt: TGTGCCAGCAGCTCAGCTAGCCGCGAGCAGTACTTC
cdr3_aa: CASSSASREQYF

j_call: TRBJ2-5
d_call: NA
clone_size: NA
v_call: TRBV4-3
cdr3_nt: TGCGCCAGCAGCCAAGATCCGTGGACGGGGGGCATTGAGCAGTACTTC
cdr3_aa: CASSQDPWTGGIEQYF

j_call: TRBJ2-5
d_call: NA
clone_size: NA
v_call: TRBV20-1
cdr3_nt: TGCAGTGCTGGACTGATACAAGAGACCCAGTACTTC
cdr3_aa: CSAGLIQETQYF

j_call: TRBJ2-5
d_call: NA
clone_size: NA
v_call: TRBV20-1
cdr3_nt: TGCAGTGCTAGAGACTGGGCTGACACGGCTCTAAGGGAGACCCAGTACTTC
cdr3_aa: CSARDWADTALRETQYF

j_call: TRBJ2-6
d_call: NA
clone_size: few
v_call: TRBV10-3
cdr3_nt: TGTGCCATCAGTGATGGCAACTCTGGGGCCAACGTCCTGACTTTC
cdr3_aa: CAISDGNSGANVLTF

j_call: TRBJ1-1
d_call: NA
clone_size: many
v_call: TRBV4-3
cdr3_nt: TGCGCCAGCAGCCGAAACCGGGGGAACACTGAAGCTTTCTTT
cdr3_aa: CASSRNRGNTEAFF

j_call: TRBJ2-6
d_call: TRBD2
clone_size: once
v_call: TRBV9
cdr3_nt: TGTGCCAGCAGCGCTAGCGGGGGGGCCCCTGGGGCCAACGTCCTGACTTTC
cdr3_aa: CASSASGGAPGANVLTF

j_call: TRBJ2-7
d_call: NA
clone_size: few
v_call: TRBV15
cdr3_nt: TGTGCCACCAGCAGAGTGGGGTCCTCCTACGAGCAGTACTTC
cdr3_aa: CATSRVGSSYEQYF

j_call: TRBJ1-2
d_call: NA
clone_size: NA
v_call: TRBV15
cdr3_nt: TGTGCCACCAGCAGAGTATCGGTTCATTTCGGAGGCTACACCTTC
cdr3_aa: CATSRVSVHFGGYTF

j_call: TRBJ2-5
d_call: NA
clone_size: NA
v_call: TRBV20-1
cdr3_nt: TGCAGTGCCCCGGACCCCGGTGGAGAGACCCAGTACTTC
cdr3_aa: CSAPDPGGETQYF

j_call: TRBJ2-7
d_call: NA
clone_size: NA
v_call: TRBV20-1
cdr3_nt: TGCAGTGCCTCCCGAGGGTTTACCTACGAGCAGTACTTC
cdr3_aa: CSASRGFTYEQYF

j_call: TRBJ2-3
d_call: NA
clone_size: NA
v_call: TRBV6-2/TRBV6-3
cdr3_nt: TGTGCCAGCAGTACTCTTTGGAAAGAAACAGATACGCAGTATTTT
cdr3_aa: CASSTLWKETDTQYF

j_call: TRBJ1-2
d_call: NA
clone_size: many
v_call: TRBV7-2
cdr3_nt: TGTGCCAGCAGCTTTCAGCCGAACCCCAACTATGGCTACACCTTC
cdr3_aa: CASSFQPNPNYGYTF

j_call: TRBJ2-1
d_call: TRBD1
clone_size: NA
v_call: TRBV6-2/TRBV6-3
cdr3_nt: TGTGCCAGCAGATCAACAGGGGGCGATGAGCAGTTCTTC
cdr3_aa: CASRSTGGDEQFF

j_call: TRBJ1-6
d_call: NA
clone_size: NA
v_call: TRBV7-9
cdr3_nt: TGTGCCAGCAGCTTAGGGACAGCCATTAATTCACCCCTCCACTTT
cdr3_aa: CASSLGTAINSPLHF

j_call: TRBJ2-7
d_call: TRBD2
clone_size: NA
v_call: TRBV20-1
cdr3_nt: TGCAGTGCAAACCCTAGCGGGAGCTCCTACAATGAGCAGTACTTC
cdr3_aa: CSANPSGSSYNEQYF

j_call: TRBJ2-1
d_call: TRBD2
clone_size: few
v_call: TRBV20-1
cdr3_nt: TGCAGTGCTAGAGCGGCCCCAGGACTAGGTCCCTACAATGAGCAGTTCTTC
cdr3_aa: CSARAAPGLGPYNEQFF

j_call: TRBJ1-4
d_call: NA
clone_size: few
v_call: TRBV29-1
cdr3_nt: TGCAGCGTTGTGACCAACAGTAATGAAAAACTGTTTTTT
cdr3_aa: CSVVTNSNEKLFF

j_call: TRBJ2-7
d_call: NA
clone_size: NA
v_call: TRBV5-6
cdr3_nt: TGTGCCAGCAGCTTGTTGAGGTATACGGGCAACGAGCAGTACTTC
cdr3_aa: CASSLLRYTGNEQYF

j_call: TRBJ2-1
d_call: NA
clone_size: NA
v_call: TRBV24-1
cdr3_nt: TGTGCCACCAGTAAAGCAGGGCTGTCCAATGAGCAGTTCTTC
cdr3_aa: CATSKAGLSNEQFF

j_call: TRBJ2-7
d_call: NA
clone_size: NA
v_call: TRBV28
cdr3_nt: TGTGCCAGCAGTGTCCGGGACGTAAGATCCTACGAGCAGTACTTC
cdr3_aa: CASSVRDVRSYEQYF

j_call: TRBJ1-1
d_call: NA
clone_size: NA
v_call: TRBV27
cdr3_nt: TGTGCCAGCAGTTTGGTACTCGGCACTGAAGCTTTCTTT
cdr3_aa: CASSLVLGTEAFF

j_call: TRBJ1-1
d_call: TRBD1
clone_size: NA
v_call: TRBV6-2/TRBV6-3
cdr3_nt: TGTGCCAGCAGTTATCAGGGGGCACTGCGGACTGAAGCTTTCTTT
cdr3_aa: CASSYQGALRTEAFF

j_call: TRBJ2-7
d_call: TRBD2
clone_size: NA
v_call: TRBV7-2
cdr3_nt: TGTGCCAGCAGCTTTGAGCGGGGGGCCTCCTACGAGCAGTACTTC
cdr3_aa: CASSFERGASYEQYF

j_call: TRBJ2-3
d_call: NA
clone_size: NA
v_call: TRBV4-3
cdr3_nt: TGCGCCAGCAGCCAAGATCTCGCTTGGGGCTTTGGTACGCAGTATTTT
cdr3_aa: CASSQDLAWGFGTQYF

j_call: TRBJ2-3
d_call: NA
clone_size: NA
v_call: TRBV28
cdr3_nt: TGTGCCAGCAGTGTCGATGGCCCTTTGGGCACAGATACGCAGTATTTT
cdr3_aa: CASSVDGPLGTDTQYF

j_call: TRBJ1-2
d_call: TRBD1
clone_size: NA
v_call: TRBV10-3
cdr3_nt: TGTGCCATCAGTGGGGGACAGGGGCTTAACTATGGCTACACCTTC
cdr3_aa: CAISGGQGLNYGYTF

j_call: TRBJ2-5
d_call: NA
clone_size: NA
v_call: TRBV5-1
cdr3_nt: TGCGCCAGCAGCCTTGGAACGGGGACAATGGAGACCCAGTACTTC
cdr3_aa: CASSLGTGTMETQYF

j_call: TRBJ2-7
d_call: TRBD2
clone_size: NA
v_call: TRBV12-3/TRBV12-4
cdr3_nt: TGTGCCAGCAGCGGAGTAGCGGGGGGCTACGAGCAGTACTTC
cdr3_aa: CASSGVAGGYEQYF